Sequencing of this TCR beta chain was carried out in a study of cytomegalovirus exposure and HLA in healthy donors. Study findings and constraints: Based on reports, TCR beta sequences accurately predicted HLA-A and HLA-B alleles for most subjects. An analysis that was carried out later associated some 17,000 TCR beta sequences with HLA alleles at 0.05 false discovery rate. When analyzed later, a missense DCLRE1C variant was found to be linked to TCR beta V- and J-gene trimming. Upon later analysis, HLA-associated TCR beta chains proved more clonally expanded than other, equally common chains.

In regard to this clone: Its target is not known.

Primers: 60 Vbeta forward and 13 Jbeta reverse. Measured with immunoSEQ multiplex PCR; TCRdb has only the in-frame clones, and not every one. The sample has 74,000 or so clones, around 63% seen once. This CDR3 is 14 amino acids long. Germline V lookup: CDR1 SGHTA, CDR2 FQGTGA. The J segment lost 10 bases and the V segment lost 5 bases, leaving 8 bases of the junction unmatched. The chain uses TRBV7-3 and TRBJ2-1; the match to TRBD2 covers 10 bases. Input material: PBMCs. The clonotype comes from a woman aged 30 to 39 in good health and CMV-seronegative. CDR3 in amino acids: CASSAIILAGEQFF. In nucleotides, the CDR3 is TGTGCCAGCAGCGCAATAATACTAGCGGGGGAGCAGTTCTTC.